There are a few counts of the clone carrying this T cell receptor beta chain. Its antigen is still unknown. This specimen comes from a study of T cell repertoires in cytomegalovirus infection. Study context: CMV infection together with matching HLA type was indicated by public TCR beta signatures.

Regarding the study as a whole: Dominating the ex vivo response were TCR beta clonotypes that were CMV-specific and HLA-C-restricted.

The V gene's germline CDR1 is LNHDA and CDR2 SQIVND (reference sequence). Trimming took off 4 bases at V and 6 bases at J, with 14 bases between the two ends. The CDR3 has 14 residues. TCRdb reanalysed the reads using MiXCR and keeps one entry per CDR3 protein. The sample lists under 250,000 distinct CDR3 sequences, roughly an eighth occurring once. The chain is built from TRBV19 and TRBJ2-3; D possibly uses TRBD1 or TRBD2 (5 bases each). The TCR originated in a human donor in good health (CMV status not recorded). Some clones in this sample may be carry-over from other donors' samples. Material for sequencing was PBMCs. As DNA, the CDR3 is TGTGCCAGTAGTAAGGGGCTAGCAGGGGATACGCAGTATTTT. As protein: CASSKGLAGDTQYF.